The clone carrying this TCR beta chain was observed many times. Trimming shortened V by 5 bases and J by 5 bases, and 19 bases separated the two germline ends. Germline V gene lookup returns CDR1 SGHVS and CDR2 FNYEAQ. This CDR3 spans 15 amino acids. This sample was taken from a study of breast tumors, draining lymph nodes, adjacent tissues. TCRdb itself ran the multiplex PCR reads through MiXCR, one entry per CDR3 protein. The sample holds 200,000 to 250,000 distinct CDR3 sequences, 34% seen once. Breast cancer patients provided tissue from their axillary draining lymph nodes. The TCR was taken from a female donor with breast cancer. Some clones in this sample may be carry-over from other donors' samples. Sequencing used axillary lymph node tissue. The chain has TRBV7-6 and TRBJ2-7; D could derive from TRBD1 or TRBD2 (5 bases each). CDR3 sequence: CASSAGYGGFDEQYF. The CDR3 bases are TGTGCCAGCAGCGCCGGCTATGGGGGTTTTGACGAGCAGTACTTC.